This TCR beta chain was identified during a study of blood T cell repertoires in COVID-19. As processed by the authors: Researchers report that nucleated cell counts were estimated from reference gene primer amplification. The table came from immunoSEQ multiplex PCR; TCRdb's copy has only in-frame clones and leaves some out. V, J and clone size reflect that table, while D and trimming were determined from the DNA. The repertoire consists of around 140,000 clones, with roughly 76% occurring once and the leading ten covering roughly 9%. The CDR3 extends over 12 amino acids. The germline V gene has CDR1 KGHSH and CDR2 LQKENI. Losses at the gene ends were 6 bases for V and 6 bases for J; bases not matched to a gene: 3.

The specimen sequenced was peripheral blood. This chain joins TRBV18 and TRBJ2-3; 7 bases agree with TRBD1. This TCR was sampled from a woman aged 45-65 years with active or convalescent COVID-19. The CDR3 nucleotides read TGTGCCAGCTCCGCACAGGGGGATACGCAGTATTTT. This codes for CASSAQGDTQYF.